The clone carrying this T cell receptor (beta chain) was picked up a small number of times. The target antigen is unknown. The data stem from a study of blood T cells in healthy people across ages. Study in general: Capture by template switching was about one barcoded beta molecule per two T cells. Study results and limitations: Per million T cells, the diversity of TCR beta decreased roughly linearly as age advanced.

The use of a sample-barcoded 5' primer and a J-beta primer mix characterized a second PCR of roughly 6 to 11 cycles. Each CDR3 protein gets one entry after TCRdb re-called the 5' RACE reads with MiXCR. This sample has about 780,000 distinct CDR3 sequences; 35% to 50% occur once, and the top ten carry about a sixth. Sequencing was carried out using blood. The sequence derives from a man aged 80 or over in good health.

CDR3 sequence reads: CASSMGQGYGETQYF. The CDR3 DNA is TGTGCCAGCAGCATGGGACAGGGATATGGAGAGACCCAGTACTTC. The V gene is TRBV27, the J gene TRBJ2-5, with TRBD1 matching over 9 bases. Germline V lookup: CDR1 MNHEY, CDR2 SMNVEV (reference sequence). This CDR3 has 15 residues. V lost 6 bases to trimming and J lost 4 bases; unmatched junction nucleotides: 9.